One and the same sample provided the 26 T cell receptor beta chains below, sequenced in a study of human T cells and chemical hapten exposure. This sample's time point: pre-sensitization, week 0. The sample's treatment: therapeutic diphenylcyclopropenone sensitization with weekly scalp DPC. TCRdb itself ran the RACE reads through MiXCR, one entry per CDR3 protein. Of more than 50,000 distinct CDR3 sequences listed, 6.7% are singletons. The material sequenced was whole blood, taken in connection with sensitization to the hapten diphenylcyclopropenone (DPC). These receptors came from a young woman with alopecia areata. Some clones in this sample may be carry-over from other donors' samples.

This clonotype appeared many times. The V call is TRBV9, the J call TRBJ1-6; D might be TRBD1 (6 bases). With 0 bases removed from V and 9 bases from J, the gap between germline ends came to 13 bases. In germline, CDR1 is SGDLS, CDR2 YYNGEE. This CDR3 region has 15 residues. CDR3 region: CASSVGSGVGSPLHF. The CDR3 DNA sequence: TGTGCCAGCAGCGTAGGGTCAGGGGTAGGTTCACCCCTCCACTTT. Looking up the rest from reference TRBV9 and TRBJ1-6 gives the full variable domain: DSGVTQTPKHLITATGQRVTLRCSPRSGDLSVYWYQQSLDQGLQFLIQYYNGEERAKGNILERFSAQQFPDLHSELNLSSLELGDSALYFCASSVGSGVGSPLHFGNGTRLTVT.

The table lists this clonotype with many counts. The chain has TRBV29-1 and TRBJ2-5, with D perhaps TRBD1 (6 bases). The CDR3 covers 14 residues. CDR1 and CDR2 from the germline V gene are SQVTM and ANQGSEA. V gave up 4 bases and J gave up 5 bases, with 17 bases separating them. The CDR3 loop reads CSVGWGGQSETQYF. In DNA form, the CDR3 reads TGCAGCGTTGGATGGGGCGGACAGTCCGAGACCCAGTACTTC. The full variable domain, its missing parts supplied by reference TRBV29-1 and TRBJ2-5, is SAVISQKPSRDICQRGTSLTIQCQVDSQVTMMFWYRQQPGQSLTLIATANQGSEATYESGFVIDKFPISRPNLTFSTLTVSNMSPEDSSIYLCSVGWGGQSETQYFGPGTRLLVL.

This clonotype showed up many times. This sequence joins TRBV20-1 and TRBJ2-7; D is unresolved. CDR1 DFQATT and CDR2 SNEGSKA come from the germline V gene (reference sequence). The CDR3 runs to 11 residues. With 7 bases removed from V and 9 bases from J, the gap between germline ends came to 16 bases. This CDR3 is CSVPDRFGQYF. The CDR3 region has the DNA TGCAGTGTCCCGGACCGTTTTGGGCAGTACTTC.

This clonotype appeared many times. The chain has TRBV4-2 and TRBJ1-4; TRBD1 might be the D (6 bases). Trimming took off 0 bases at V and 8 bases at J, with 16 bases between the two ends. There are 16 residues in the CDR3. The germline CDR1 and CDR2 sequences are LGHNA and YNFKEQ. The CDR3 here is CASSQDTQGEGEKLFF. The DNA of the CDR3 is TGTGCCAGCAGCCAAGACACACAGGGCGAGGGGGAAAAACTGTTTTTT.

At least ten counts were recorded for this clonotype. The chain couples TRBV7-8 to TRBJ2-3; a weak D match, TRBD2 (5 bases). V lost 8 bases and J 2 bases, leaving 17 bases between the germline ends. The CDR3 covers 15 residues. Germline CDR1 and CDR2: SGHVS and FQNEAQ. The CDR3 DNA reads TGTGCCAGCTCCCACACCGGGGTCCACACAGATACGCAGTATTTT. This encodes CASSHTGVHTDTQYF.

The sample holds many counts of this clonotype. J is TRBJ2-3 and V is TRBV7-6, with no clear D. CDR3 length equals 17 residues. Germline V gene lookup returns CDR1 SGHVS and CDR2 FNYEAQ. The V end lost 2 bases, the J end lost 1 base, and 16 bases lay between the germline ends. The CDR3 DNA sequence: TGTGCCAGCAGCTTATCGGCAAGGGCGCGTGGCACAGATACGCAGTATTTT. Encoded protein: CASSLSARARGTDTQYF.

This clonotype came up many times. The chain recombines TRBV5-1 with TRBJ1-2, with unresolved D. Per the germline V gene, CDR1 is SGHRS and CDR2 is YFSETQ. The V end was cut by 4 bases, the J end by 4 bases, with 14 bases between. This CDR3 contains 14 residues. CDR3 DNA sequence: TGCGCCAGCAGCCCCGGTGGAGGGCCCTATGGCTACACCTTC. It translates to CASSPGGGPYGYTF.

This clonotype was observed many times. The chain has TRBV12-3 or TRBV12-4 and TRBJ1-5; D call uncertain. This CDR3 has 13 amino acids. The germline V and J ends were trimmed by 4 bases and 3 bases, with 7 bases remaining between them. The CDR3: CASSYSYNQPQHF. In nucleotides, the CDR3 is TGTGCCAGCAGTTACAGCTACAATCAGCCCCAGCATTTT.

The CDR3 DNA is TGTGCCAGCAGCTTGGTGGTTGCCAGTAATGAAAAACTGTTTTTT. Protein: CASSLVVASNEKLFF. The chain joins TRBV5-6 to TRBJ1-4; no firm D call. Germline CDR1 reads SGHDT; CDR2 reads YYEEEE. The CDR3 spans 15 residues. Deletions cut 0 bases from V and 4 bases from J, with 10 bases between.

This clonotype was counted ten times or more. This chain connects TRBV18 to TRBJ1-2; the D gene is possibly TRBD1 (5 bases). The CDR3 is made up of 15 amino acids. V was pared by 2 bases and J by 4 bases, with 14 bases between. Germline values: CDR1 KGHSH, CDR2 LQKENI. CDR3 residues: CASSPGAAESYGYTF. Written as DNA, the CDR3 is TGTGCCAGCTCACCAGGGGCAGCGGAATCCTATGGCTACACCTTC.

This rearrangement joins TRBV11-1 to TRBJ1-4; no definite D call. CDR3 length equals 15 residues. V was trimmed by 1 base and J by 0 bases, leaving 6 bases between them. The germline V gene encodes CDR1 SGHAT and CDR2 FQDESV (reference sequence). DNA for the CDR3: TGTGCCAGCAGCTTAGAACCTTCAACTAATGAAAAACTGTTTTTT. It codes for CASSLEPSTNEKLFF.

CDR3 amino acids: CASSQVWTGQDEQFF. CDR3 nucleotides: TGTGCCAGCAGCCAAGTGTGGACAGGGCAAGATGAGCAGTTCTTC. This chain joins TRBV4-2 and TRBJ2-1; 8 bases agree with TRBD1. The CDR3 sequence is 15 residues long. Germline CDR1 reads LGHNA; CDR2 reads YNFKEQ. With V trimmed by 1 base and J by 8 bases, 7 bases remained unmatched.

This clonotype was observed many times. This CDR3 reads CSARDRGGGTDTQYF. CDR3 in DNA: TGCAGTGCTAGGGATCGGGGGGGCGGCACAGATACGCAGTATTTT. The chain joins TRBV20-1 to TRBJ2-3; 8 bases fit TRBD2. V dropped 3 bases and J dropped 1; count of bases not matched to a gene: 6. This CDR3 has 15 residues. Per the germline V gene, CDR1 is DFQATT and CDR2 is SNEGSKA (reference sequence).

This clonotype came up a few times. The chain is built from TRBV10-2 and TRBJ2-7, with D unclear. Trimming stripped 5 bases from V and 0 bases from J, with 14 bases between. CDR3 length: 15 residues. Germline V gene lookup returns CDR1 WSHSY and CDR2 SAAADI. CDR3 coding DNA: TGCGCCAGCAGTAACCCGGGCCCCAGCTCCTACGAGCAGTACTTC. Translation gives CASSNPGPSSYEQYF.

This clonotype was detected ten times or more. The CDR3 DNA is TGCAGCGTGGGTGATTGGCAAATGAACACTGAAGCTTTCTTT. Protein product: CSVGDWQMNTEAFF. The chain employs TRBV29-1 and TRBJ1-1; D gene uncertain. Per the germline V gene, CDR1 is SQVTM and CDR2 is ANQGSEA. The CDR3 loop spans 14 amino acids. Trimming shortened V by 6 bases and J by 0 bases, and 14 bases separated the two germline ends.

The chain links TRBV2 to TRBJ1-2, with D unclear. Germline V CDR1 and CDR2: SNHLY, FYNNEI. The V and J ends lost 8 bases and 3 bases respectively, with 13 bases between them. The CDR3 sequence is 13 residues long. CDR3: CASQVGRDYGYTF. As DNA, the CDR3 is TGTGCCAGCCAGGTGGGCAGAGACTATGGCTACACCTTC.

The sample holds many counts of this clonotype. This chain joins TRBV3-1 and TRBJ1-2, with no clear D. Germline loops: CDR1 LGHDT, CDR2 YNNKEL (reference sequence). The ends were cut back, 0 bases at V and 4 bases at J, with 9 bases in the middle. CDR3 length: 14 residues. The CDR3 loop is CASSQDRGSYGYTF. Here the CDR3 DNA reads TGTGCCAGCAGCCAAGATCGTGGGAGCTATGGCTACACCTTC. Together with reference TRBV3-1 and TRBJ1-2, the CDR3 gives the full variable domain: DTAVSQTPKYLVTQMGNDKSIKCEQNLGHDTMYWYKQDSKKFLKIMFSYNNKELIINETVPNRFSPKSPDKAHLNLHINSLELGDSAVYFCASSQDRGSYGYTFGSGTRLTVV.

This rearrangement joins TRBV29-1 to TRBJ2-5; 7 bases align to TRBD1. V gave up 3 bases and J gave up 5 bases; unmatched junction bases: 12. The germline V gene has CDR1 SQVTM and CDR2 ANQGSEA. The CDR3 has 15 amino acids. The CDR3 sequence: CSVDGLEGAGETQYF. Written as DNA, the CDR3 is TGCAGCGTTGATGGATTAGAGGGGGCCGGGGAGACCCAGTACTTC.

This clonotype was seen ten or more times. The V call is TRBV29-1, the J call TRBJ1-1; TRBD1 is a possible D gene (5 bases). Germline V CDR1 and CDR2: SQVTM, ANQGSEA. V lost 3 bases and J lost 8, with 13 bases in between. This CDR3 spans 12 amino acids. CDR3 residues: CSVDKVGVEAFF. The CDR3 nucleotides read TGCAGCGTTGATAAAGTGGGGGTCGAAGCTTTCTTT.

Notes on this clonotype: An end of the junction does not agree with germline; a read error may underlie this. This chain uses TRBV6-2 or TRBV6-3 with TRBJ1-2; D is unresolved. This CDR3 is built from 13 residues. Germline V gives CDR1 MNHEY, CDR2 SVGEGT. For the CDR3, the DNA is TGTGCCAGCAGTTACCCGAGCGGTTATGGCGACACCTTC. Its protein product is CASSYPSGYGDTF.

Concerning this clonotype itself: A much larger clonotype is one base distant, so this may be a read error. J is TRBJ2-1 and V is TRBV15; D not resolved. V lost 1 base, J lost 6 bases, and 10 bases lay in between. CDR1 is LNHNV and CDR2 is YYDKDF in the germline V gene (reference sequence). The CDR3 sequence is 14 residues long. CDR3 sequence (DNA): TGTGCCACCAGCAGAGCGGACGGATGCAATGAGCAGTTCTTC. Translation: CATSRADGCNEQFF.

This clonotype has ten or more counts. The CDR3 nucleotides read TGCAGCGTTGAATCCCCCGGACAGGGAAGTTTCTACAATGAGCAGTTCTTC. Encoded protein: CSVESPGQGSFYNEQFF. The chain recombines TRBV29-1 with TRBJ2-1; 8 bases are a match to TRBD1. Unmatched junction bases numbered 12, after V lost 2 bases and J lost 3 bases. The CDR3 is 17 residues long. Germline-derived CDR1 and CDR2 are SQVTM and ANQGSEA.

This clonotype was recorded at least ten times. The V call is TRBV6-5, the J call TRBJ2-1; the D is unclear. In germline, CDR1 is MNHEY, CDR2 SVGAGI. This CDR3 has 13 residues. V lost 0 bases and J lost 7, with 7 bases in between. The CDR3 protein is CASSYSAVNEQFF. CDR3 bases: TGTGCCAGCAGTTACTCTGCCGTAAATGAGCAGTTCTTC.

This clonotype was seen ten or more times. The chain recombines TRBV10-3 with TRBJ2-3, with TRBD2 matching over 8 bases. The CDR3 loop spans 16 amino acids. Germline trimming cut 7 bases from V and 4 bases from J; bases unmatched to any gene: 13. Germline V lookup: CDR1 ENHRY, CDR2 SYGVKD. The CDR3 sequence is CAITTGLARGPDTQYF. In nucleotides, the CDR3 is TGTGCCATCACCACCGGACTAGCTAGGGGCCCAGATACGCAGTATTTT.

In this sample, this clonotype turned up a few times. V is TRBV29-1 and J is TRBJ2-7; TRBD1 might be the D (6 bases). Germline V gives CDR1 SQVTM, CDR2 ANQGSEA. The CDR3 covers 15 residues. V lost 0 bases, J lost 3 bases, and 15 bases lay in between. The CDR3 DNA follows: TGCAGCGTTGAAGATGGGCGCAGGGGTAGCTACGAGCAGTACTTC. This translates into CSVEDGRRGSYEQYF.

This clonotype was counted only a few times. The V gene is TRBV29-1, the J gene TRBJ1-2, with a weak D call TRBD1 (6 bases). V lost 5 bases to trimming and J lost 12 bases, with 13 bases between them. From germline, CDR1 is SQVTM and CDR2 ANQGSEA. The CDR3 extends over 10 amino acids. This CDR3 reads CSVRTGYDTF. CDR3 DNA: TGCAGCGTTCGCACAGGGTATGACACCTTC.